This entry features one T cell receptor beta chain sequence. These data are taken from a study of blood T cell repertoires in COVID-19. Trimming shortened V by 6 bases and J by 2 bases, and 12 bases separated the two germline ends. This CDR3 has 14 amino acids. Germline lookup yields CDR1 LNHDA and CDR2 SQIVND (reference sequence). Profiled with immunoSEQ multiplex PCR; TCRdb holds only in-frame clones, not every one. The sample records fewer than 500,000 clones, around 87% being singletons. The J gene is TRBJ2-3, the V gene TRBV19, with D possibly matching TRBD1 (6 bases). The TCR sequence derives from a young man who had recovered from COVID-19. Sequencing used PBMCs or T cells enriched from blood (not recorded which). DNA of the CDR3: TGTGCCAGTAGGTGGGGGCCTTCCACAGATACGCAGTATTTT. The encoded protein is CASRWGPSTDTQYF.